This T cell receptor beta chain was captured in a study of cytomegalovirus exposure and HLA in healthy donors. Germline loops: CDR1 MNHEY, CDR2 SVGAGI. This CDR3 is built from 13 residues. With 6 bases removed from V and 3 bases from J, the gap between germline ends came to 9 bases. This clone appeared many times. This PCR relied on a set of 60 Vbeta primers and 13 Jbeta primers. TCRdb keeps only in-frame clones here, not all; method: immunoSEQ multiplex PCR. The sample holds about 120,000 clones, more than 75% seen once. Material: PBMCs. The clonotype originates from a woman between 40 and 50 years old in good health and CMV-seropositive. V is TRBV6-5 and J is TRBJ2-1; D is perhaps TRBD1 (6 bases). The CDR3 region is CASRDRSYNEQFF. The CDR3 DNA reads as TGTGCCAGCAGGGACAGAAGCTACAATGAGCAGTTCTTC.